This T cell receptor beta chain was captured by sequencing in a study of Ad26.COV2.S vaccination and SARS-CoV-2 variants. Study conclusions and caveats: A substantial breadth of spike-specific CD8+ and CD4+ T cell responses after vaccination has been reported. Non-spike TCR breadth did not differ much between vaccine and placebo recipients.

Points on this clone: Its cognate antigen is unknown.

This CDR3 is 13 amino acids long. Germline loops: CDR1 SGHNT, CDR2 YENEEA. The V end lost 5 bases, the J end lost 2 bases, and 9 bases lay between the germline ends. Generated by immunoSEQ multiplex PCR, the TCRdb table keeps only in-frame clones and is missing some. The table shows more than 150,000 clones, with around 90% occurring only once. The sequenced sample was peripheral blood, obtained after recovery from COVID-19. The clonotype was recovered from a human donor who had recovered from COVID-19. The V call is TRBV11-3, the J call TRBJ1-1, with a possible D match to TRBD1 (5 bases). The CDR3 region is CASSLQENTEAFF. Here the CDR3 DNA reads TGTGCCAGCAGCCTACAGGAAAACACTGAAGCTTTCTTT.